The 30 T cell receptor beta chains presented below share a single source sample, sequenced in a study of cytomegalovirus exposure and HLA in healthy donors. The PCR had 60 Vbeta and 13 Jbeta primers. Repertoires were generated with immunoSEQ multiplex PCR, while TCRdb's copy carries only in-frame clones and drops some. The data contain under 110,000 clones, about 81% of them singletons. Sequencing input: PBMCs. The receptors originated from a male donor in good health and CMV-seropositive.

The V and J genes are TRBV4-2 and TRBJ2-7; the match to TRBD1 covers 10 bases. The CDR3 is made up of 15 amino acids. Germline CDR1 is LGHNA and CDR2 is YNFKEQ. The J segment lost 6 bases and the V segment lost 5 bases, leaving 10 bases of the junction unmatched. CDR3 residues: CASSSTGTGVIEQYF. In nucleotides, the CDR3 is TGTGCCAGCAGCTCGACCGGGACAGGGGTTATCGAGCAGTACTTC.

The V call is TRBV5-4, the J call TRBJ2-7; D gene ambiguous. Germline CDR1 and CDR2: SGHNT and YYREEE (reference sequence). The CDR3 is 16 residues long. Trimming cost V 8 bases and J 1 base, with 22 bases left between them. The CDR3 bases are TGTGCCAGACCGAATAATCAACTCCCTATGTCCTACGAGCAGTACTTC. This codes for CARPNNQLPMSYEQYF.

V is TRBV5-1 and J is TRBJ2-7, with 8 bases fitting TRBD2. CDR1 SGHRS and CDR2 YFSETQ come from the germline V gene. The CDR3 sequence is 15 residues long. With V trimmed by 1 base and J by 3 bases, 6 bases remained unmatched. CDR3 bases: TGCGCCAGCAGCTTGTTACTAGCGGACGACTACGAGCAGTACTTC. It translates to CASSLLLADDYEQYF.

This rearrangement joins TRBV5-6 to TRBJ2-1; 13 nucleotides align to TRBD2. Per germline, CDR1 SGHDT and CDR2 YYEEEE. The junction had 7 bases not matched to a gene; V was cut back by 5 bases and J by 8 bases. The CDR3 has 15 amino acids. In DNA, the CDR3 is TGTGCCAGCAGTTACGGACTAGCGGGGGTCTATGAGCAGTTCTTC. This translates into CASSYGLAGVYEQFF.

The chain combines TRBV30 with TRBJ1-2; D possibly corresponds to TRBD1 (5 bases). The CDR3 covers 17 residues. V lost 0 bases and J lost 7, with 24 bases in between. Germline V CDR1 and CDR2: GTSNPN, SVGIG (reference sequence). CDR3 loop: CAWSVRSGQPGMAGYTF. The CDR3 nucleotides read TGTGCCTGGAGTGTACGCTCTGGACAACCTGGGATGGCTGGCTACACCTTC.

V is TRBV6-1 and J is TRBJ2-5; no reliable D call. Germline-derived CDR1 and CDR2 are MNHNS and SASEGT. V lost 0 bases to trimming and J lost 5 bases, with 16 bases between them. CDR3 length: 16 amino acids. The CDR3 nucleotides are TGTGCCAGCAGTGAAGCGCGTCGTGGCGAGAGGGAGACCCAGTACTTC. Amino acids: CASSEARRGERETQYF.

The chain is built from TRBV21-1 and TRBJ1-5; whether TRBD1, the table's D call, matches the DNA was not checked. TRBV21-1 is flagged as a pseudogene. The CDR3 runs 18 residues. The CDR3 DNA is TGTGCCAGCAGCAAAGGGGGACAGGGCCATTTTAGCAATCAGCCCCAGCATTTT. Translation: CASSKGGQGHFSNQPQHF.

The chain has TRBV28 and TRBJ2-7, with 8 bases aligning to TRBD1. V trimming: 3 bases; J trimming: 2 bases; junction bases outside the gene matches: 6. Germline lookup yields CDR1 MDHEN and CDR2 SYDVKM. CDR3 size: 15 residues. The CDR3: CASSFDRGFTYEQYF. As DNA, the CDR3 is TGTGCCAGCAGTTTCGACAGGGGTTTTACCTACGAGCAGTACTTC.

The chain recombines TRBV28 with TRBJ2-1; 11 bases line up with TRBD1. Germline V gene sequence: CDR1 MDHEN, CDR2 SYDVKM. J gave up 9 bases and V 1 base, and 5 bases lay outside the gene matches. This CDR3 spans 15 amino acids. DNA of the CDR3: TGTGCCAGCAGTTTATCCGGACAGGGGGCGGGTGAGCAGTTCTTC. Encoded protein: CASSLSGQGAGEQFF. Full variable domain (remainder filled in from reference TRBV28 and TRBJ2-1): DVKVTQSSRYLVKRTGEKVFLECVQDMDHENMFWYRQDPGLGLRLIYFSYDVKMKEKGDIPEGYSVSREKKERFSLILESASTNQTSMYLCASSLSGQGAGEQFFGPGTRLTVL.

The rearrangement links TRBV6-5 to TRBJ2-7; D remains ambiguous. The V and J ends lost 5 bases and 4 bases respectively, with 15 bases between them. Germline V gives CDR1 MNHEY, CDR2 SVGAGI. This CDR3 region has 14 residues. The DNA for the CDR3 is TGTGCCAGCAGTCGCTCGTTGAGTGGTTACGAGCAGTACTTC. Translation: CASSRSLSGYEQYF.

The V gene is TRBV9, the J gene TRBJ2-1; 7 bases fit TRBD1. V lost 0 bases, J lost 7 bases, and 4 bases stayed unmatched. Germline V CDR1 and CDR2: SGDLS, YYNGEE. This CDR3 spans 14 amino acids. CDR3 coding DNA: TGTGCCAGCAGCGTAGTCGAGGGGGCGAATGAGCAGTTCTTC. This translates into CASSVVEGANEQFF.

This clone was seen more than once but under ten times. The gene calls are TRBV6-6 and TRBJ2-5, with 9 bases matching TRBD1. J was trimmed by 10 bases and V by 6 bases; bases with no gene match: 18. Germline loops: CDR1 MNHNY, CDR2 SVGAGI (reference sequence). This CDR3 is built from 16 residues. Here the CDR3 reads CASRRLDRGSRRGQYF. The CDR3, as DNA: TGTGCCAGCAGACGACTAGACAGGGGGAGCCGCAGGGGCCAGTACTTC.

This clone has just a few counts. This CDR3 is CASSYSRQSYEQYF. CDR3 sequence (DNA): TGTGCCAGCAGTTACTCTAGACAGTCCTACGAGCAGTACTTC. The chain employs TRBV6-5 and TRBJ2-7, with D possibly matching TRBD1 (5 bases). Trimming removed 0 bases from V and 1 base from J, with 7 bases in between. The CDR3 totals 14 residues. The germline CDR1 and CDR2 sequences are MNHEY and SVGAGI.

This rearrangement joins TRBV6-1 to TRBJ1-1; perhaps TRBD1 as D (6 bases). V lost 3 bases and J 7 bases, leaving 18 bases between the germline ends. CDR1 is MNHNS and CDR2 is SASEGT in the germline V gene. This CDR3 is built from 15 residues. CDR3 bases: TGTGCCAGCAGTGATGCTAGACAGGTTCGAAATGAAGCTTTCTTT. Amino acids: CASSDARQVRNEAFF.

The chain carries TRBV5-1 and TRBJ2-5; D is undetermined. This CDR3 has 15 amino acids. CDR1 and CDR2 from the germline V gene are SGHRS and YFSETQ. V shed 1 base and J shed 5 bases, with 15 bases lying between them. CDR3 DNA sequence: TGCGCCAGCAGCTTGCAAACCCAGGTGGTGGAGACCCAGTACTTC. Translated: CASSLQTQVVETQYF. The variable domain in full, with the rest retrieved from reference TRBV5-1 and TRBJ2-5, is KAGVTQTPRYLIKTRGQQVTLSCSPISGHRSVSWYQQTPGQGLQFLFEYFSETQRNKGNFPGRFSGRQFSNSRSEMNVSTLELGDSALYLCASSLQTQVVETQYFGPGTRLLVL.

V usage is TRBV9 and J usage is TRBJ2-2, with D maybe TRBD2 (5 bases). V was trimmed by 0 bases and J by 0 bases, leaving 6 bases between them. Per the germline V gene, CDR1 is SGDLS and CDR2 is YYNGEE. The CDR3 is 15 residues long. In DNA form, the CDR3 reads TGTGCCAGCAGCGTAGCGGGAACGAACACCGGGGAGCTGTTTTTT. Protein product: CASSVAGTNTGELFF.

V usage is TRBV29-1 and J usage is TRBJ1-1; no clear D gene. Germline loops: CDR1 SQVTM, CDR2 ANQGSEA. V lost 7 bases to trimming and J lost 3 bases, with 12 bases between them. This CDR3 is 12 amino acids long. CDR3: CSGISTDTEAFF. The DNA of the CDR3 is TGCAGCGGTATTAGTACGGACACTGAAGCTTTCTTT.

The rearrangement links TRBV4-1 to TRBJ1-2; D not certain. The CDR3 is 14 residues long. Per germline, CDR1 MGHRA and CDR2 YSYEKL. V was trimmed by 4 bases and J by 8 bases, leaving 17 bases between them. CDR3 sequence reads: CASSPPWAGAGYTF. The CDR3 DNA reads TGCGCCAGCAGCCCTCCTTGGGCCGGCGCGGGCTACACCTTC.

The V and J genes are TRBV10-3 and TRBJ2-5; 9 positions agree with TRBD1. Germline trimming cut 3 bases from V and 1 base from J; bases unmatched to any gene: 3. Germline-derived CDR1 and CDR2 are ENHRY and SYGVKD. The CDR3 has 15 residues. This CDR3 is CAISETTGGQETQYF. Here the CDR3 DNA reads TGTGCCATCAGTGAAACGACAGGGGGCCAAGAGACCCAGTACTTC.

This rearrangement joins TRBV11-1 to TRBJ2-3; tentative D call: TRBD2 (6 bases). The CDR3 length is 15 residues. V lost 5 bases and J 2 bases, leaving 14 bases between the germline ends. Germline V gene sequence: CDR1 SGHAT, CDR2 FQDESV (reference sequence). CDR3 residues: CASSLGTVDTDTQYF. The CDR3 DNA reads TGTGCCAGCAGCCTCGGGACTGTCGACACAGATACGCAGTATTTT.

This chain links TRBV4-1 with TRBJ1-2; D is perhaps TRBD1 (5 bases). CDR1 MGHRA and CDR2 YSYEKL come from the germline V gene. This CDR3 contains 13 residues. Trimming removed 3 bases from V and 7 bases from J, with 12 bases in between. The CDR3 region has the DNA TGCGCCAGCAGCCATCGGCAGGGTTGTGGCTACACCTTC. It encodes CASSHRQGCGYTF.

The V and J genes are TRBV9 and TRBJ2-7, with 8 bases matching TRBD2. The germline CDR1 and CDR2 sequences are SGDLS and YYNGEE. There are 15 residues in the CDR3. Trimming took 1 base from V and 1 from J; bases not matched to a gene: 4. CDR3 sequence reads: CASSVRGGDSYEQYF. The CDR3 bases are TGTGCCAGCAGCGTACGGGGGGGGGATTCCTACGAGCAGTACTTC.

This chain uses TRBV27 with TRBJ2-3, with 7 bases lining up with TRBD2. J lost 2 bases, V lost 6 bases, and 11 bases had no gene match. The CDR3 runs 16 residues. CDR1 and CDR2 from the germline V gene are MNHEY and SMNVEV (reference sequence). In DNA, the CDR3 is TGTGCCAGCAGCCCGCTTCTAGCGGAACCCACAGATACGCAGTATTTT. Its translation is CASSPLLAEPTDTQYF.

This chain connects TRBV18 to TRBJ1-2; D uncertain. V was shortened by 2 bases and J by 2 bases, with 6 bases between the two germline ends. CDR3 size: 13 residues. In germline, CDR1 is KGHSH, CDR2 LQKENI. The CDR3 coding sequence is TGTGCCAGCTCACCATCCCAGAACTATGGCTACACCTTC. Residues: CASSPSQNYGYTF.

The V and J genes are TRBV4-3 and TRBJ1-5, with TRBD1 as a possible D gene (5 bases). V lost 0 bases to trimming and J lost 0 bases, with 9 bases between them. CDR3 length: 16 amino acids. Looked up from germline, CDR1 is LGHNA and CDR2 is YSLEER. In nucleotides, the CDR3 is TGCGCCAGCAGCCAAGACCGCCAGGGTAGCAATCAGCCCCAGCATTTT. This translates into CASSQDRQGSNQPQHF.

This clone was counted once. V usage is TRBV29-1 and J usage is TRBJ2-5, with 8 positions matching TRBD1. The V and J ends lost 7 bases and 0 bases, in that order; junction bases with no gene match: 1. The CDR3 sequence is 12 residues long. Looked up from germline, CDR1 is SQVTM and CDR2 is ANQGSEA. CDR3 sequence (DNA): TGCAGCGGACAGGGGTACCAAGAGACCCAGTACTTC. Protein product: CSGQGYQETQYF.

This clone was observed once. The chain has TRBV19 and TRBJ1-5; the D gene is possibly TRBD1 (6 bases). The CDR3 contains 13 residues. From germline, CDR1 is LNHDA and CDR2 SQIVND (reference sequence). Trimming stripped 8 bases from V and 5 bases from J, with 13 bases between. The CDR3 reads CASAGQLYQPQHF. CDR3 nucleotide sequence: TGTGCCAGTGCCGGACAGCTCTATCAGCCCCAGCATTTT.

The chain recombines TRBV2 with TRBJ1-1; no firm D call. The CDR3 spans 14 residues. Trimming shortened V by 3 bases and J by 0 bases, and 8 bases separated the two germline ends. Germline V gene sequence: CDR1 SNHLY, CDR2 FYNNEI. As DNA, the CDR3 is TGTGCCAGCAGTGACGAGTTTATGAACACTGAAGCTTTCTTT. This codes for CASSDEFMNTEAFF.

This clone has just a few counts. The chain employs TRBV6-6 and TRBJ2-7; 15 bases agree with TRBD2. With V trimmed by 6 bases and J by 2 bases, 2 bases remained unmatched. This CDR3 is built from 15 residues. Looked up from germline, CDR1 is MNHNY and CDR2 is SVGAGI (reference sequence). The DNA of the CDR3 is TGTGCCAGCAGGGGGACTAGCGGGAGGACCTACGAGCAGTACTTC. Translated, it gives CASRGTSGRTYEQYF.

This chain joins TRBV7-8 and TRBJ2-2, with a tentative D call TRBD2 (5 bases). Trimming cost V 5 bases and J 3 bases, with 10 bases left between them. This CDR3 has 14 residues. Per germline, CDR1 SGHVS and CDR2 FQNEAQ. In nucleotides, the CDR3 is TGTGCCAGCAGCCGCCGGGGATACACCGGGGAGCTGTTTTTT. Translated, it gives CASSRRGYTGELFF.